The rows below give T cell receptor beta chains drawn from one sample of a study of follicular helper T cells after annual influenza vaccination. Profiling relied on immunoSEQ multiplex PCR, and the TCRdb table lists in-frame clones only, not all of them. The sample contains roughly 6,100 clones, roughly four fifths of which appear only once. The sequenced sample was CXCR5- memory CD4+ T cells sorted from blood, obtained on the day of influenza vaccination. These receptors came from an adult who received the influenza vaccine. The CDR3 runs from the conserved cysteine through the conserved F or W. D genes are given only for firm matches. Rows may omit the clone size; those that give it use once, few, many or a size class.

j_call d_call clone_size v_call cdr3_nt cdr3_aa
TRBJ2-2 - - TRBV2 TGTGCCAGCAGTGTCCGTGGGACGGAAAACACCGGGGAGCTGTTTTTT CASSVRGTENTGELFF
TRBJ2-6 - few TRBV27 TGTGCCAGCAGTCCCGACGAGGGGTACTCTGGGGCCAACGTCCTGACTTTC CASSPDEGYSGANVLTF
TRBJ2-3 TRBD1 - TRBV7-2 TGTGCCAGCAGCTTAGGACAGGGCCCAGATACGCAGTATTTT CASSLGQGPDTQYF
TRBJ1-2 TRBD1 - TRBV6-1 TGTGCCAGCAGTACCCATGGGACAGGGGTGGATGGCTACACCTTC CASSTHGTGVDGYTF
TRBJ2-7 - - TRBV6-6 TGTGCCAGCAGTCGGGACGGTACCTACGAGCAGTACTTC CASSRDGTYEQYF
TRBJ2-5 - once TRBV21-1 TGTGCCAGTCGGGCCCAAGAGACCCAGTACTTC CASRAQETQYF
TRBJ2-6 - - TRBV18 TGTGCCAGCTCACCACGTCGGCAGGGAGGAATCTCTGGGGCCAACGTCCTGACTTTC CASSPRRQGGISGANVLTF
TRBJ1-2 - - TRBV5-1 TGCGCCAGCCGACGGGACGGATCTAACTATGGCTACACCTTC CASRRDGSNYGYTF
TRBJ1-2 TRBD1 - TRBV5-4 TGTGCCAGCAGCTTCCGGGACAGGGGAAATTATGGCTACACCTTC CASSFRDRGNYGYTF
TRBJ1-1 - - TRBV27 TGTGCCAGCAGCCCATGGGGGATTATGAACACTGAAGCTTTCTTT CASSPWGIMNTEAFF
TRBJ1-2 - few TRBV6-1 TGTGCCAGCAGTGAAAGGGGACATGGCTACACCTTC CASSERGHGYTF
TRBJ2-7 - - TRBV6-5 TGTGCCAGCAGTTACTCGCACAGGGCTTCCTACGAGCAGTACTTC CASSYSHRASYEQYF
TRBJ2-3 - - TRBV29-1 TGCAGCGTTGCGGCAGATACGCAGTATTTT CSVAADTQYF
TRBJ2-7 - - TRBV5-1 TGCGCCAGCAGCCGGGGCGGCTCCTACGAGCAGTACTTC CASSRGGSYEQYF
TRBJ2-5 TRBD1 - TRBV7-2 TGTGCCAGCAGCTTACGCAGCAAGGACAGGGTAATGACCCAGTACTTC CASSLRSKDRVMTQYF
TRBJ2-7 - - TRBV6-5 TGTGCCAGCAGTTATGGTTCCCAGGGGTCCTACGAGCAGTACTTC CASSYGSQGSYEQYF
TRBJ1-2 TRBD1 - TRBV11-2 TGTGCCAGCAGCCCCGTCGTAGGGGGCGCGGGCTACACCTTC CASSPVVGGAGYTF
TRBJ1-5 - - TRBV6-6 TGTGCCAGCAGTTACGCACAAATCGAACCCCAGCATTTT CASSYAQIEPQHF
TRBJ2-1 - once TRBV6-6 TGTGCCAGCAGTTACGGCGGGGCCTACAATGAGCAGTTCTTC CASSYGGAYNEQFF
TRBJ2-1 - - TRBV5-1 TGCGCCAGCAGCTTGGACTCGTTTCAGACGAACAATGAGCAGTTCTTC CASSLDSFQTNNEQFF
TRBJ2-7 TRBD1 - TRBV5-1 TGCGCCAGCAGCTCTGGACAGGGGTTCCACGAGCAGTACTTC CASSSGQGFHEQYF
TRBJ2-7 TRBD2 once TRBV10-3 TGTGCCATCAGTGAGACGGGGGGGACCTACGAGCAGTACTTC CAISETGGTYEQYF
TRBJ2-4 - once TRBV4-3 TGCGCCAGCAGCCAAGAACAGTTTTCGACGGACACCCCGGACAAAAACATTCAGTACTTC CASSQEQFSTDTPDKNIQYF
TRBJ1-2 - - TRBV5-4 TGTGCCAGCAGCTCGGGGCGGGGTCGATGGGGCTATGGCTACACCTTC CASSSGRGRWGYGYTF
TRBJ1-2 - - TRBV6-5 TGTGCCAGCAGTTACTCGAGGACTTCCTATGGCTACACCTTC CASSYSRTSYGYTF
TRBJ2-2 TRBD2 - TRBV19 TGTGCCAGTAGTATTCCGCTAGCGGGGAAGATGGGGGAGCTGTTTTTT CASSIPLAGKMGELFF
TRBJ2-3 - - TRBV5-4 TGTGCCAGCAGCTTGGGGGGGGGCCGGGGGGCCACAGATACGCAGTATTTT CASSLGGGRGATDTQYF
TRBJ1-5 - - TRBV4-3 TGCGCCAGCAGCCAAGAATTTAGCAATCAGCCCCAGCATTTT CASSQEFSNQPQHF
TRBJ2-3 - - TRBV9 TGTGCCAGCAGCGTAGTTCAAGGGGGCACAGATACGCAGTATTTT CASSVVQGGTDTQYF
TRBJ2-6 - - TRBV27 TGTGCCAGCACCAAATCTCCGGCCCTCTTTGGGGCCAACGTCCTGACTTTC CASTKSPALFGANVLTF
TRBJ2-7 - - TRBV6-1 TGTGCCAGCAGCCCCCTACCGATTTACGAGCAGTACTTC CASSPLPIYEQYF
TRBJ2-1 - - TRBV7-3 TGTGCCAGCAGCTTAGGGAACGATTACAATGAGCAGTTCTTC CASSLGNDYNEQFF
TRBJ2-1 - once TRBV23-1 TGCGCCAGCAGTCAATCCACAGGCCCTAAACCTTACAATGAGCAGTTCTTC CASSQSTGPKPYNEQFF
TRBJ2-7 TRBD2 - TRBV7-9 TGTGCCAGCAGCGAAAAGCAGGGAGGGCTGGCCTTAGCCTACGAGCAGTACTTC CASSEKQGGLALAYEQYF
TRBJ2-4 - - TRBV29-1 TGCAGCGTTGGGGGCGCAGGAAACATTCAGTACTTC CSVGGAGNIQYF
TRBJ2-5 TRBD1 once TRBV5-5 TGTGCCAGCAGCTTGGAGGGACAGCAAGAGACCCAGTACTTC CASSLEGQQETQYF
TRBJ1-1 - once TRBV4-1 TGCGCCAGCAGCCAAGTGGGGGGGAGGAACACTGAAGCTTTCTTT CASSQVGGRNTEAFF
TRBJ2-7 - once TRBV5-6 TGTGCCAGCAGCTTGTTCGTTTTTCAGGGTATCCACGAGCAGTACTTC CASSLFVFQGIHEQYF
TRBJ2-5 - once TRBV5-1 TGCGCCAGCAGCCCCCAGTTTCGCCAAGAGACCCAGTACTTC CASSPQFRQETQYF
TRBJ1-4 TRBD1 - TRBV7-7 TGTGCTAGCAGCTTGGGACAGGGGGAGGAAAAACTGTTTTTT CASSLGQGEEKLFF
TRBJ2-3 - - TRBV19 TGTGCCAGTAGTATGGAAGATACGCAGTATTTT CASSMEDTQYF
TRBJ1-2 TRBD1 - TRBV5-6 TGTGCCAGCAGCTTGAATTACGACAGGGGCATTTACTATGGCTACACCTTC CASSLNYDRGIYYGYTF
TRBJ2-5 TRBD2 - TRBV18 TGTGCCAGCTCACCAGCGTTAGCGGGGACGGGGGAGACCCAGTACTTC CASSPALAGTGETQYF
TRBJ2-7 TRBD1 few TRBV7-9 TGTGCCAGCAGCCTCGTTGGGACAGGGATCGAGCAGTACTTC CASSLVGTGIEQYF
TRBJ1-1 - - TRBV5-4 TGTGCCAGCAGCTTGGCTGCAGATATGAACACTGAAGCTTTCTTT CASSLAADMNTEAFF
TRBJ2-7 - - TRBV5-4 TGTGCCAGCAGCTTGCGGGCAGGGTTGGGGCCCTACGAGCAGTACTTC CASSLRAGLGPYEQYF
TRBJ1-1 - - TRBV7-9 TGTGCCAGCAGCTTAGGGTTGGGGGCAGCCACTGAAGCTTTCTTT CASSLGLGAATEAFF
TRBJ1-2 - - TRBV7-2 TGTGCCAGCAGCCGGGACACCAACTATGGCTACACCTTC CASSRDTNYGYTF
TRBJ2-1 TRBD1 - TRBV7-8 TGTGCCAGCAACGTCGGACAGGGACTGGGGGATGAGCAGTTCTTC CASNVGQGLGDEQFF
TRBJ2-6 TRBD2 - TRBV11-2 TGTGCCAGCAGCTTTACCCGGGGAGGGGTGATCTCTGGGGCCAACGTCCTGACTTTC CASSFTRGGVISGANVLTF
TRBJ1-1 - - TRBV20-1 TGCAGTGCTCCTAAGACTGAAGCTTTCTTT CSAPKTEAFF